The source of this TCR beta chain is a study of T cells in localized non-small cell lung cancer. About this clone: Antigen: not known.

The CDR3 has 13 amino acids. The germline V gene encodes CDR1 MGHRA and CDR2 YSYEKL. V was cut by 5 bases and J by 2 bases, with 9 bases left in between. The table came from immunoSEQ multiplex PCR; TCRdb's copy has only in-frame clones and leaves some out. This sample has about 28,000 clones, with 84% found just once. The study's findings and limits: Adjacent lung had a median about 57 of the 100 largest tumor clones.

This sequence joins TRBV4-1 and TRBJ1-1; D is ambiguous. This specimen consisted of peripheral blood mononuclear cells, obtained before any cancer treatment. This clonotype originated in a man between 40 and 75 years old with stage III lung adenocarcinoma. This CDR3 reads CASSLDGNTEAFF. The CDR3 region has the DNA TGCGCCAGCAGCTTAGACGGCAACACTGAAGCTTTCTTT.